This entry lists 15 T cell receptor beta chains sequenced from one sample in a study of blood T cell repertoires in COVID-19 (dated by TCRdb to between 2020 and 2021). The method was the immunoSEQ multiplex PCR assay. In TCRdb, the immuneACCESS table is reduced to in-frame sequences with V and J assigned. These tables do not hold every clone; where another copy was compared, an unresolved V gene accounts for under half, and the others remain unexplained. The sample profile shows roughly 77,000 clones; 80% of them were found once. The top ten clonotypes cover around 5.2% of the sample. Sequenced sample: peripheral blood. The receptors come from a woman in her sixties or seventies with acute or convalescent COVID-19.

There are many counts of this clone. The chain uses TRBV7-9 and TRBJ2-4; D is uncertain. V lost 1 base and J 8 bases, leaving 9 bases between the germline ends. The germline CDR1 and CDR2 sequences are SEHNR and FQNEAQ (reference sequence). CDR3 length: 13 residues. The CDR3 DNA is TGTGCCAGCAGCTTAGAGTCCCGGGACATTCAGTACTTC. This encodes CASSLESRDIQYF.

This clone was counted between two and nine times. The chain joins TRBV4-2 to TRBJ1-1; D gene uncertain. In germline, CDR1 is LGHNA, CDR2 YNFKEQ. The CDR3 is 13 amino acids. V was cut by 2 bases and J by 5 bases, with 9 bases left in between. Here the CDR3 DNA reads TGTGCCAGCAGCCAACTGACGGGAACTGAAGCTTTCTTT. Residues: CASSQLTGTEAFF.

The chain combines TRBV14 with TRBJ1-1; no definite D call. V was pared by 5 bases and J by 2 bases, with 18 bases between. In germline, CDR1 is SGHDN, CDR2 FVKESK. The CDR3 covers 16 residues. CDR3 loop: CASSIQYSKFNTEAFF. CDR3 in DNA: TGTGCCAGCAGCATACAGTATTCGAAATTCAACACTGAAGCTTTCTTT.

The chain links TRBV19 to TRBJ2-1; 9 bases agree with TRBD1. V was pared by 3 bases and J by 7 bases, with 4 bases of the junction left unmatched. Germline values: CDR1 LNHDA, CDR2 SQIVND (reference sequence). This CDR3 has 14 amino acids. In nucleotides, the CDR3 is TGTGCCAGTAGTATCGGACAGGGGTGGAATGAGCAGTTCTTC. Translated: CASSIGQGWNEQFF.

The chain carries TRBV11-2 and TRBJ2-6; a weak D match, TRBD2 (6 bases). This CDR3 is 16 amino acids long. Looked up from germline, CDR1 is SGHAT and CDR2 is FQNNGV. Trimming took 7 bases from V and 1 from J, leaving 14 bases between them. CDR3 residues: CASTPAGTSGANVLTF. CDR3 DNA: TGTGCCAGCACCCCAGCGGGTACTTCTGGGGCCAACGTCCTGACTTTC. The variable domain in full, with the rest retrieved from reference TRBV11-2 and TRBJ2-6, is EAGVAQSPRYKIIEKRQSVAFWCNPISGHATLYWYQQILGQGPKLLIQFQNNGVVDDSQLPKDRFSAERLKGVDSTLKIQPAKLEDSAVYLCASTPAGTSGANVLTFGAGSRLTVL.

J is TRBJ1-3 and V is TRBV5-5; D perhaps matches TRBD1 (6 bases). The V gene lost 4 bases and the J gene lost 6 bases, with 11 bases spanning the gap. The CDR3 is 13 residues long. Germline CDR1 reads SGHKS; CDR2 reads YYEKEE (reference sequence). The CDR3 DNA reads TGTGCCAGCAGCCTCAGACAGGAAAACACCATATATTTT. Translation gives CASSLRQENTIYF.

This chain uses TRBV5-6 with TRBJ1-1; no definite D call. Trimming left V 2 bases short and J 0 bases short, with 14 bases between. This CDR3 comprises 16 residues. Germline CDR1 reads SGHDT; CDR2 reads YYEEEE. The CDR3 loop is CASSLKQTKMNTEAFF. The CDR3 DNA follows: TGTGCCAGCAGCTTAAAACAGACCAAGATGAACACTGAAGCTTTCTTT.

The rearrangement uses TRBV6-5 and TRBJ2-1, with a tentative D call TRBD2 (6 bases). CDR3 length: 14 residues. Germline values: CDR1 MNHEY, CDR2 SVGAGI. Trimming stripped 5 bases from V and 1 base from J, with 9 bases between. Here the CDR3 reads CASSRRESYNEQFF. Written as DNA, the CDR3 is TGTGCCAGCAGTAGGAGGGAATCCTACAATGAGCAGTTCTTC.

The chain uses TRBV5-4 and TRBJ2-3; TRBD2 aligns across 9 bases. Germline V gives CDR1 SGHNT, CDR2 YYREEE (reference sequence). The V segment lost 4 bases and the J segment 2 bases; nucleotides outside the gene matches: 5. This CDR3 spans 15 amino acids. The CDR3 loop reads CASSPGTSITDTQYF. As DNA, the CDR3 is TGTGCCAGCAGCCCCGGGACTAGCATCACAGATACGCAGTATTTT.

The rearrangement links TRBV23-1 to TRBJ1-5; D is perhaps TRBD1 (6 bases). TRBV23-1 is treated as an ORF (open reading frame) with a function not yet certain. This CDR3 contains 15 residues. V gave up 7 bases and J gave up 6 bases, with 19 bases separating them. DNA of the CDR3: TGCGCCAGCACCCTGCCGGGACATCATCCTCAGCCCCAGCATTTT. It is translated as CASTLPGHHPQPQHF.

The chain joins TRBV24-1 to TRBJ2-5; TRBD1 is a possible D gene (5 bases). Germline CDR1 KGHDR, CDR2 SFDVKD. CDR3 size: 13 residues. The V end was cut by 7 bases, the J end by 1 base, with 9 bases between. Written as DNA, the CDR3 is TGTGCCACCAGCACAGGAGTCCAAGAGACCCAGTACTTC. Encoded protein: CATSTGVQETQYF.

The V and J genes are TRBV19 and TRBJ1-2, with D perhaps TRBD1 (5 bases). CDR3 length equals 18 residues. Germline V gives CDR1 LNHDA, CDR2 SQIVND (reference sequence). With 3 bases removed from V and 0 bases from J, the gap between germline ends came to 20 bases. The CDR3 DNA reads as TGTGCCAGTAGTATTCGCTGGGGCAGGTTGGACCCTAACTATGGCTACACCTTC. Encoded protein: CASSIRWGRLDPNYGYTF.

V is TRBV18 and J is TRBJ1-4; 7 bases are shared with TRBD1. The CDR3 loop spans 14 amino acids. Trimming at V came to 8 bases and at J to 4 bases, leaving 7 bases not matched to a gene. Germline V gene lookup returns CDR1 KGHSH and CDR2 LQKENI. The chain's CDR3 is CASKGQHNNEKLFF. CDR3 nucleotide sequence: TGTGCCAGCAAGGGACAGCATAATAATGAAAAACTGTTTTTT. Drawing the rest from reference TRBV18 and TRBJ1-4, the complete variable domain is NAGVMQNPRHLVRRRGQEARLRCSPMKGHSHVYWYRQLPEEGLKFMVYLQKENIIDESGMPKERFSAEFPKEGPSILRIQQVVRGDSAAYFCASKGQHNNEKLFFGSGTQLSVL.

The rearrangement uses TRBV11-3 and TRBJ2-7, with 9 positions matching TRBD1. Germline CDR1 reads SGHNT; CDR2 reads YENEEA. The CDR3 has 16 residues. The V and J ends lost 3 bases and 6 bases, in that order; junction bases with no gene match: 12. As DNA, the CDR3 is TGTGCCAGCAGCTTCGGAAAGGGACAGGGTCGAGCCGAGCAGTACTTC. Encoded protein: CASSFGKGQGRAEQYF.

The chain employs TRBV9 and TRBJ2-2, with D tentatively TRBD2 (6 bases). CDR1 and CDR2 (germline): SGDLS, YYNGEE. V lost 3 bases and J lost 4, with 7 bases in between. The CDR3 covers 13 residues. CDR3 nucleotides: TGTGCCAGCAGCGGGGGGGTCACCGGGGAGCTGTTTTTT. Protein product: CASSGGVTGELFF.